Each of the 30 T cell receptor beta chains below was sequenced from the same sample in a study of shared clonotypes between healthy human individuals. Profiled with immunoSEQ multiplex PCR; TCRdb holds only in-frame clones, not every one. The sample includes around 2,000,000 clones, approximately 95% of them seen just once. Terminally differentiated effector memory CD45RA+ cells were left out of the naive CD8 fraction, which was CD45RO-negative and positively selected for CCR7. Sequenced material: naive CD8+ T cells sorted from blood. These receptors were collected from a man in his late teens or twenties in good health.

J is TRBJ2-7 and V is TRBV28, with D possibly TRBD1 on 6 matching bases. Trimming removed 6 bases at V and 2 bases at J, with 11 bases between. Germline values: CDR1 MDHEN, CDR2 SYDVKM. The CDR3 totals 13 residues. The CDR3 bases are TGTGCCAGCAGCGTACAGGGCGCCTACGAGCAGTACTTC. This gives the protein CASSVQGAYEQYF.

A single count supports this clone. Other DNA sequences in the sample encode the same CDR3. The J gene is TRBJ1-1, the V gene TRBV9, with 8 bases matching TRBD1. The CDR3 contains 12 residues. V lost 4 bases and J lost 5; bases outside the gene matches: 1. The germline CDR1 and CDR2 sequences are SGDLS and YYNGEE. CDR3 amino acids: CASSTGGTEAFF. As DNA, the CDR3 is TGTGCCAGCAGCACAGGGGGGACTGAAGCTTTCTTT.

The V call is TRBV19, the J call TRBJ2-1, with D possibly being TRBD2 (5 bases). The V gene's germline CDR1 is LNHDA and CDR2 SQIVND (reference sequence). Trimming cost V 5 bases and J 2 bases, with 13 bases left between them. This CDR3 contains 15 residues. In DNA form, the CDR3 reads TGTGCCAGTAGTCCCATGTCCGGGACCTACAATGAGCAGTTCTTC. Protein sequence: CASSPMSGTYNEQFF.

This chain uses TRBV6-5 with TRBJ2-7; 7 bases are a match to TRBD2. With V trimmed by 4 bases and J by 2 bases, 8 bases remained unmatched. The CDR3 is made up of 15 amino acids. Germline V lookup: CDR1 MNHEY, CDR2 SVGAGI. The CDR3 here is CASSSGGVGPYEQYF. The CDR3 nucleotides read TGTGCCAGCAGTTCTGGGGGGGTTGGCCCCTACGAGCAGTACTTC.

Note on this clone: Other DNA sequences in this specimen translate into the identical CDR3. The rearrangement links TRBV6-5 to TRBJ2-3; 13 bases map to TRBD2. The V segment lost 2 bases and the J segment 4 bases; nucleotides outside the gene matches: 0. The CDR3 consists of 15 residues. The germline V gene encodes CDR1 MNHEY and CDR2 SVGAGI. DNA for the CDR3: TGTGCCAGCAGTTACACTAGCGGGGGGGCAGATACGCAGTATTTT. Translated: CASSYTSGGADTQYF.

The chain uses TRBV7-6 and TRBJ2-1, with D uncertain. Germline CDR1 is SGHVS and CDR2 is FNYEAQ. The CDR3 has 12 amino acids. V was pared by 0 bases and J by 12 bases, with 9 bases between. The CDR3 DNA is TGTGCCAGCAGCTTAGCCGGCGAGAGGCAGTTCTTC. Protein product: CASSLAGERQFF.

This clone was found once. The chain has TRBV7-2 and TRBJ2-1; the D gene is possibly TRBD1 (6 bases). In germline, CDR1 is SGHTA, CDR2 FQGNSA. This CDR3 region has 10 residues. Trimming cost V 8 bases and J 9 bases, with 8 bases left between them. The CDR3 loop is CASLGGEQFF. DNA of the CDR3: TGTGCCAGCCTAGGGGGTGAGCAGTTCTTC.

The V gene is TRBV2, the J gene TRBJ2-6, with D tentatively TRBD1 (5 bases). Per the germline V gene, CDR1 is SNHLY and CDR2 is FYNNEI. V dropped 8 bases and J dropped 0 bases, with 11 bases sitting between them. The CDR3 runs 15 residues. As DNA, the CDR3 is TGTGCCAGCCAAGGGGAAGACTCTGGGGCCAACGTCCTGACTTTC. Its protein is CASQGEDSGANVLTF.

The chain joins TRBV30 to TRBJ2-1; 9 bases fit TRBD2. Germline V CDR1 and CDR2: GTSNPN, SVGIG (reference sequence). This CDR3 contains 15 residues. The trim removed 4 bases at V and 4 bases at J, leaving 8 bases unmatched. The DNA of the CDR3 is TGTGCCTGGACTATGACTAGCGGACCTTACAATGAGCAGTTCTTC. It translates to CAWTMTSGPYNEQFF.

V usage is TRBV4-1 and J usage is TRBJ2-7, with a tentative D call TRBD1 (6 bases). The CDR3 runs 15 residues. Germline V CDR1 and CDR2: MGHRA, YSYEKL. The V gene lost 0 bases and the J gene lost 4 bases, with 13 bases spanning the gap. CDR3 residues: CASSQEWQQGYEQYF. In DNA, the CDR3 is TGCGCCAGCAGCCAAGAATGGCAACAGGGTTACGAGCAGTACTTC.

The rearrangement joins TRBV25-1 to TRBJ1-6; D remains unclear. V was trimmed by 3 bases and J by 7 bases, leaving 7 bases between them. Germline CDR1 is MGHDK and CDR2 is SYGVNS. The CDR3 contains 13 residues. DNA of the CDR3: TGTGCCAGCAGTGAGCCCCAGAATTCACCCCTCCACTTT. Translation gives CASSEPQNSPLHF.

The chain joins TRBV7-2 to TRBJ2-7, with 9 bases fitting TRBD2. The CDR3 sequence is 14 residues long. V shed 5 bases and J 3 bases; nucleotides not matched to a gene: 5. CDR1 is SGHTA, CDR2 FQGNSA, per germline. The CDR3: CASSVSGRLYEQYF. CDR3 bases: TGTGCCAGCAGCGTTAGCGGGAGACTCTACGAGCAGTACTTC.

The CDR3 loop reads CASSPNRGYEQYF. Written as DNA, the CDR3 is TGTGCCAGCAGCCCTAACAGGGGGTACGAGCAGTACTTC. This chain uses TRBV13 with TRBJ2-7; 8 positions agree with TRBD1. V shed 5 bases and J 4 bases; nucleotides not matched to a gene: 4. The CDR3 length is 13 residues. Per the germline V gene, CDR1 is PRHDT and CDR2 is FYEKMQ (reference sequence).

The gene calls are TRBV27 and TRBJ1-2, with a tentative D call TRBD1 (5 bases). V lost 5 bases and J 6 bases, leaving 13 bases between the germline ends. Germline assignment: CDR1 MNHEY and CDR2 SMNVEV (reference sequence). The CDR3 is 13 amino acids. In DNA, the CDR3 is TGTGCCAGCAGTGCCCCAGGGCGGGATGGCTACACCTTC. This gives the protein CASSAPGRDGYTF.

This chain links TRBV4-1 with TRBJ1-5; no reliable D call. From germline, CDR1 is MGHRA and CDR2 YSYEKL. CDR3 length equals 16 residues. Trimming stripped 0 bases from V and 5 bases from J, with 14 bases between. This CDR3 is CASSQDEGTWDQPQHF. CDR3 sequence (DNA): TGCGCCAGCAGCCAAGATGAGGGAACCTGGGATCAGCCCCAGCATTTT.

This clone was recorded only once. The genes are TRBV19 and TRBJ2-3; the D gene is possibly TRBD2 (6 bases). The CDR3 totals 15 residues. Germline values: CDR1 LNHDA, CDR2 SQIVND (reference sequence). V lost 5 bases and J lost 1, with 13 bases in between. CDR3 protein: CASSFIRGGTDTQYF. The CDR3 DNA is TGTGCCAGTAGTTTCATCCGCGGGGGCACAGATACGCAGTATTTT.

A word on this clone: The sample holds other DNA sequences that translate to the same CDR3. The gene calls are TRBV27 and TRBJ2-7; D remains ambiguous. Germline loops: CDR1 MNHEY, CDR2 SMNVEV (reference sequence). The V gene lost 2 bases and the J gene lost 1 base, with 6 bases spanning the gap. The CDR3 has 13 amino acids. DNA for the CDR3: TGTGCCAGCAGTTTAGCGGTATCCTACGAGCAGTACTTC. The encoded protein is CASSLAVSYEQYF.

This clone has more than one count but fewer than ten. V gene TRBV11-2 combines with J gene TRBJ1-2; D not resolved. The CDR3 spans 11 residues. Germline CDR1 and CDR2: SGHAT and FQNNGV. V lost 11 bases and J lost 8, with 15 bases in between. The chain's CDR3 is CAPPRHKGYTF. The CDR3 bases are TGTGCCCCTCCCCGACACAAGGGCTACACCTTC.

V gene TRBV11-2 combines with J gene TRBJ1-1, with 7 bases aligning to TRBD1. Germline-derived CDR1 and CDR2 are SGHAT and FQNNGV. Trimming took 4 bases from V and 6 from J; bases not matched to a gene: 8. The CDR3 is 14 residues long. The CDR3 sequence: CASSSRQGGPEAFF. As DNA, the CDR3 is TGTGCCAGCAGCTCGCGACAGGGTGGACCTGAAGCTTTCTTT.

With respect to this clone: This specimen includes other DNA sequences encoding the same CDR3. V and J are TRBV7-9 and TRBJ2-7, with D uncertain. The germline CDR1 and CDR2 sequences are SEHNR and FQNEAQ (reference sequence). The V end lost 1 base, the J end lost 6 bases, and 7 bases lay between the germline ends. This CDR3 is 12 amino acids long. CDR3 amino acids: CASSLVGLEQYF. The CDR3 coding sequence is TGTGCCAGCAGCTTAGTAGGCCTCGAGCAGTACTTC. The full variable domain, with the rest looked up from reference TRBV7-9 and TRBJ2-7, is DTGVSQNPRHKITKRGQNVTFRCDPISEHNRLYWYRQTLGQGPEFLTYFQNEAQLEKSRLLSDRFSAERPKGSFSTLEIQRTEQGDSAMYLCASSLVGLEQYFGPGTRLTVT.

The rearrangement uses TRBV28 and TRBJ2-2; 12 bases are a match to TRBD2. Germline CDR1 and CDR2: MDHEN and SYDVKM. After removal of 6 bases from V and 7 bases from J, the junction contained 9 bases not matched to a gene. There are 16 residues in the CDR3. CDR3: CASSPGLAGSVGELFF. The CDR3 region has the DNA TGTGCCAGCAGCCCCGGACTAGCGGGGTCCGTCGGGGAGCTGTTTTTT.

This clone was detected only once. This sequence joins TRBV7-2 and TRBJ2-7; the match to TRBD2 covers 8 bases. Losses at the gene ends were 2 bases for V and 7 bases for J; bases not matched to a gene: 19. Looked up from germline, CDR1 is SGHTA and CDR2 is FQGNSA. The CDR3 totals 18 residues. CDR3 amino acids: CASSLWDFWREDVSEQYF. For the CDR3, the DNA is TGTGCCAGCAGCTTATGGGACTTTTGGCGGGAGGATGTGTCGGAGCAGTACTTC.

J is TRBJ2-7 and V is TRBV19; perhaps TRBD2 as D (5 bases). This CDR3 is 18 amino acids long. Germline assignment: CDR1 LNHDA and CDR2 SQIVND (reference sequence). The V and J ends lost 6 bases and 6 bases respectively, with 30 bases between them. CDR3 loop: CASSGPGWVTGSVGEQYF. Here the CDR3 DNA reads TGTGCCAGTAGCGGACCCGGGTGGGTTACGGGGTCCGTCGGCGAGCAGTACTTC. Full variable domain (rest looked up from reference TRBV19 and TRBJ2-7): DGGITQSPKYLFRKEGQNVTLSCEQNLNHDAMYWYRQDPGQGLRLIYYSQIVNDFQKGDIAEGYSVSREKKESFPLTVTSAQKNPTAFYLCASSGPGWVTGSVGEQYFGPGTRLTVT.

This chain links TRBV28 with TRBJ2-7; the D gene is possibly TRBD1 (5 bases). Germline V gene lookup returns CDR1 MDHEN and CDR2 SYDVKM. V dropped 3 bases and J dropped 2 bases, with 14 bases sitting between them. The CDR3 covers 15 residues. This chain's CDR3 is CASSFGAAITYEQYF. Written as DNA, the CDR3 is TGTGCCAGCAGTTTTGGGGCAGCGATCACCTACGAGCAGTACTTC.

The genes are TRBV4-3 and TRBJ2-7, with 11 bases matching TRBD1. Trimming cost V 2 bases and J 6 bases; bases outside gene matches: 6. CDR1 is LGHNA and CDR2 is YSLEER in the germline V gene. This CDR3 has 15 residues. CDR3 DNA sequence: TGCGCCAGCAGCCAATCCCCCGGGACAGGGGGCGAGCAGTACTTC. Protein product: CASSQSPGTGGEQYF.

Worth noting for this clone: Other DNA sequences of this sample code for an identical CDR3. The chain combines TRBV30 with TRBJ1-1, with D possibly being TRBD1 (5 bases). V gave up 0 bases and J gave up 1 base, with 6 bases separating them. CDR1 and CDR2 (germline): GTSNPN, SVGIG (reference sequence). The length of the CDR3 is 13 residues. CDR3 sequence (DNA): TGTGCCTGGAGTGTGGACAAGAACACTGAAGCTTTCTTT. Its translation is CAWSVDKNTEAFF.

The V and J genes are TRBV9 and TRBJ2-3, with D unclear. CDR1 and CDR2 from the germline V gene are SGDLS and YYNGEE. The V end lost 0 bases, the J end lost 3 bases, and 14 bases lay between the germline ends. The CDR3 has 16 amino acids. The CDR3 DNA sequence: TGTGCCAGCAGCGTAGAACAGACCCTGCGTACAGATACGCAGTATTTT. Protein: CASSVEQTLRTDTQYF.

The chain employs TRBV13 and TRBJ1-2; D not resolved. The CDR3 has 13 residues. Germline lookup yields CDR1 PRHDT and CDR2 FYEKMQ (reference sequence). V was clipped by 1 base and J by 4 bases, with 7 bases between them. The CDR3 bases are TGTGCCAGCAGCTTAGAGCAGCTCTATGGCTACACCTTC. This codes for CASSLEQLYGYTF.

The V gene is TRBV7-9, the J gene TRBJ1-5; D is uncertain. The CDR3 loop spans 14 amino acids. CDR1 is SEHNR and CDR2 is FQNEAQ in the germline V gene (reference sequence). V was trimmed by 5 bases and J by 6 bases, leaving 14 bases between them. CDR3 coding DNA: TGTGCCAGCAGCGCATCCGGGGAGGGTCAGCCCCAGCATTTT. Residues: CASSASGEGQPQHF. Combining the CDR3 with reference TRBV7-9 and TRBJ1-5 gives the whole variable domain DTGVSQNPRHKITKRGQNVTFRCDPISEHNRLYWYRQTLGQGPEFLTYFQNEAQLEKSRLLSDRFSAERPKGSFSTLEIQRTEQGDSAMYLCASSASGEGQPQHFGDGTRLSIL.

The chain combines TRBV7-2 with TRBJ2-1, with 15 bases fitting TRBD2. V trimming: 1 base; J trimming: 5 bases; junction bases outside the gene matches: 6. CDR3 length: 18 residues. CDR1 is SGHTA and CDR2 is FQGNSA in the germline V gene. CDR3 residues: CASSLVGTSGRLDNEQFF. CDR3 DNA sequence: TGTGCCAGCAGCTTAGTAGGGACTAGCGGGAGGTTAGACAATGAGCAGTTCTTC. Drawing the rest from reference TRBV7-2 and TRBJ2-1, the complete variable domain is GAGVSQSPSNKVTEKGKDVELRCDPISGHTALYWYRQSLGQGLEFLIYFQGNSAPDKSGLPSDRFSAERTGGSVSTLTIQRTQQEDSAVYLCASSLVGTSGRLDNEQFFGPGTRLTVL.